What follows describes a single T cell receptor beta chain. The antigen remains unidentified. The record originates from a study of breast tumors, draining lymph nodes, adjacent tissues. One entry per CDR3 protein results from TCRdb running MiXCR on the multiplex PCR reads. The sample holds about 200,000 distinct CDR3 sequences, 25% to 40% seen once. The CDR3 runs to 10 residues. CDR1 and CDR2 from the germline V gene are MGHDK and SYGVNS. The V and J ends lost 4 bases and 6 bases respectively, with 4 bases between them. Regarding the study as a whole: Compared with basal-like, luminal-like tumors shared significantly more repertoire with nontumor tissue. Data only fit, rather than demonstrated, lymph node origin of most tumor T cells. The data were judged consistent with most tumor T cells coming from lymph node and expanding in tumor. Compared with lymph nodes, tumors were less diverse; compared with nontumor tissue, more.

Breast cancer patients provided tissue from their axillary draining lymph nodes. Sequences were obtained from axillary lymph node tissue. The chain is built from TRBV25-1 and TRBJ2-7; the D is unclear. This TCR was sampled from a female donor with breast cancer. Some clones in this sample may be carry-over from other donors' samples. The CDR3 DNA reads TGTGCCAGCAGTGGAGGCGAGCAGTACTTC. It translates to CASSGGEQYF.